This T cell receptor beta chain was identified in a study of cytomegalovirus exposure and HLA in healthy donors. Libraries were prepared by immunoSEQ multiplex PCR; TCRdb keeps only in-frame clonotypes and omits some of them. The sample includes approximately 280,000 clones, around 89% of them seen just once. CDR1 and CDR2 (germline): LGHNT, FRNRAP. This CDR3 has 13 amino acids. Trimming stripped 6 bases from V and 2 bases from J, with 11 bases between. This TCR derives from a woman aged 18 to 35 in good health and CMV-seronegative. Sequencing was performed on PBMCs. This chain links TRBV12-5 with TRBJ2-7, with a tentative D call TRBD1 (6 bases). In DNA, the CDR3 is TGTGCTAGTGGCGACAGGAACACCTACGAGCAGTACTTC. Encoded protein: CASGDRNTYEQYF.